This TCR beta chain comes out of a study of shared clonotypes between healthy human individuals. The CDR3 consists of 15 residues. The ends lost 3 bases at V and 0 bases at J; junction bases unmatched: 3. Germline V gene sequence: CDR1 SGHKS, CDR2 YYEKEE (reference sequence). Findings and limits, study-wide: Some naive CD4 clonotypes, roughly 4.5%, turned up in common across several donors.

Every immunoSEQ plate was one replicate of a subset's evenly spread DNA. Here immunoSEQ multiplex PCR was the method, and the copy in TCRdb shows in-frame clones only, minus some. The data contain 550,000 to 800,000 clones, less than 95% of them singletons. Concerning this clone itself: What it binds is not known.

The chain combines TRBV5-5 with TRBJ1-5, with 7 bases aligning to TRBD1. The sequenced sample consisted of memory CD8+ T cells from PBMCs. Subset described: CD45RO+ cells pooled with CCR7-negative TemRA cells. This TCR was recovered from a man younger than 35 in good health. Some clones in this sample may be carry-over from other donors' samples. CDR3: CASSWGQYSNQPQHF. The CDR3 DNA sequence: TGTGCCAGCAGCTGGGGACAGTATAGCAATCAGCCCCAGCATTTT.